This T cell receptor (beta chain) originates from a study of blood T cell repertoires in COVID-19. Study overall: PBMCs, B-cell-depleted T cells, or T cells were the source of the cDNA or gDNA that made up the material.

The CDR3 is 13 residues long. In germline, CDR1 is KGHDR, CDR2 SFDVKD. The V end was cut by 5 bases, the J end by 7 bases, with 8 bases between. This clone was counted a single time. Per the original methods: Reference gene primer amplification gave nucleated cell count estimates. Data came from immunoSEQ multiplex PCR; TCRdb stores just in-frame clones and leaves some out. Clone size and the V and J calls come from that table; the DNA yielded D and trimming. This repertoire shows 95,000 to 150,000 clones, about 90% found once; its top ten account for 25% to 30%. The sequence came from a woman aged 70-85 years with acute or convalescent COVID-19. Sequences were obtained from peripheral blood. This chain joins TRBV24-1 and TRBJ1-6; D is ambiguous. CDR3 loop: CATSGAQNSPLHF. In DNA, the CDR3 is TGTGCCACCAGTGGCGCACAGAATTCACCCCTCCACTTT.